This T cell receptor (beta chain) was retrieved from a study of spatial heterogeneity in lung cancer. In the study overall: Sequence detection consistently recorded a greater number of beta-chain than alpha-chain sequences.

Every molecule of TCR cDNA had its own unique molecular identifier. TCRdb used MiXCR to reprocess the 5' RACE reads, holding one entry per CDR3 protein. Seen here are tens of thousands of distinct CDR3 sequences, roughly 9.5% observed once, and the top ten hold 6% to 7.5%. This CDR3 contains 13 residues. Time point defined: sample taken at primary tumor resection. The input material, whole RNA from tumor, nontumor lung or frozen PBMC, was sequenced unsorted. Donors were about 70 untreated early-stage non-small cell lung cancer patients. The TCR comes from a male donor with early-stage non-small cell lung cancer. Sequenced material: PBMCs, taken at surgery. The chain is built from TRBV21-1 and TRBJ1-5; the DNA was not used to check the table's D call, TRBD1. TRBV21-1 corresponds to a pseudogene. This CDR3 reads CASRKTGASAQHF. The DNA for the CDR3 is TGTGCCAGCAGGAAGACAGGAGCATCAGCCCAGCATTTT.